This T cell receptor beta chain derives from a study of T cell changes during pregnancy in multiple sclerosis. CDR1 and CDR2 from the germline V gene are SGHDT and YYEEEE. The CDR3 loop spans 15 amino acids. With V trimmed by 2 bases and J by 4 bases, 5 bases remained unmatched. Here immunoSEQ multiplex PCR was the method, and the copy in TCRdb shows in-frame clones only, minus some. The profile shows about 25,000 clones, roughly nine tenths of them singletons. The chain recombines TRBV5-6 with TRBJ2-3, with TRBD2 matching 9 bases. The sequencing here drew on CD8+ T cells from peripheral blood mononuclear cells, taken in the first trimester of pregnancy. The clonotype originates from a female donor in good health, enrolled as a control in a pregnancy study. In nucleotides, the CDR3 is TGTGCCAGCAGCTTCGCTAGCGGGGCCTCAGATACGCAGTATTTT. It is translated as CASSFASGASDTQYF.